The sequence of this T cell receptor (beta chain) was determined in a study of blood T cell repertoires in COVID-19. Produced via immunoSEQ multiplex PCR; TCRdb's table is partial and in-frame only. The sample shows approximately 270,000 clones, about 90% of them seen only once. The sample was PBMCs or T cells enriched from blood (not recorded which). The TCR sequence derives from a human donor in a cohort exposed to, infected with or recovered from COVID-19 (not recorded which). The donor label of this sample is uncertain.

The CDR3: CASSLARGIAEAFF. The CDR3 region has the DNA TGCGCCAGCAGCTTGGCGAGGGGGATCGCTGAAGCTTTCTTT. The chain couples TRBV5-1 to TRBJ1-1; D perhaps matches TRBD1 (6 bases). The CDR3 covers 14 residues. V lost 0 bases and J lost 6, with 12 bases in between. The V gene's germline CDR1 is SGHRS and CDR2 YFSETQ.